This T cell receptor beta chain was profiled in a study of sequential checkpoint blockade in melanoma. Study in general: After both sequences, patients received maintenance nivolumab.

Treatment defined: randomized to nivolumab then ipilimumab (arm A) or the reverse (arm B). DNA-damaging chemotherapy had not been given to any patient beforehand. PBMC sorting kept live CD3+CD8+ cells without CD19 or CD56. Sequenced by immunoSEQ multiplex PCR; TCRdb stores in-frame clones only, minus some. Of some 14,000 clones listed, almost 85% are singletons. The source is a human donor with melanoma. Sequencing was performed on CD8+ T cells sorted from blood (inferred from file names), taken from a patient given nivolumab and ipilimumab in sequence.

The CDR3 DNA follows: TGTGCCAGCAGCTTAGATATAGGAACAGGGGGAGTTTGGGACACTGAAGCTTTCTTT. It codes for CASSLDIGTGGVWDTEAFF. The chain employs TRBV11-2 and TRBJ1-1, with TRBD1 matching over 8 bases. Germline V gene sequence: CDR1 SGHAT, CDR2 FQNNGV. V lost 0 bases to trimming and J lost 3 bases; unmatched junction nucleotides: 15. The CDR3 runs to 19 residues.